The 23 T cell receptor beta chains below were found in one sample sequenced in a study of shared clonotypes between healthy human individuals (dated by TCRdb to the early 2020s). Libraries were constructed by the immunoSEQ multiplex PCR assay. Entries here come from immuneACCESS through TCRdb and include only in-frame sequences with V and J called. Some clones fail to appear in such tables; in the studies checked, an unresolved V gene covers under half of the shortfall, and the cause of the remainder is unknown. The sample table holds some 1.5 million clones, of which around 97% were seen once. Of the sample, about 1% falls within the top ten clones. The specimen was naive CD4+ T cells sorted from blood. The sample's cell subset or site, from its label and the paper: CD45RA+ positively selected. The receptors were sampled from a man aged 25-45 years in good health.

This clone came up a few times. The chain employs TRBV7-6 and TRBJ2-7; TRBD2 might be the D (6 bases). The CDR3 spans 13 residues. CDR1 and CDR2 (germline): SGHVS, FNYEAQ. V lost 5 bases and J 2 bases, leaving 10 bases between the germline ends. The CDR3 bases are TGTGCCAGCAGCAACGGGGGAGCCTACGAGCAGTACTTC. Its protein is CASSNGGAYEQYF.

The chain recombines TRBV29-1 with TRBJ1-4, with D uncertain. V was trimmed by 3 bases and J by 2 bases, leaving 10 bases between them. Germline CDR1 reads SQVTM; CDR2 reads ANQGSEA. This CDR3 contains 14 residues. This CDR3 reads CSVDDGLTNEKLFF. Written as DNA, the CDR3 is TGCAGCGTTGATGATGGGCTGACTAATGAAAAACTGTTTTTT.

This chain links TRBV5-4 with TRBJ2-5; D call uncertain. The CDR3 length is 14 residues. Germline V lookup: CDR1 SGHNT, CDR2 YYREEE (reference sequence). V lost 4 bases to trimming and J lost 2 bases, with 12 bases between them. CDR3 amino acids: CASSPGPDQETQYF. The CDR3 nucleotides are TGTGCCAGCAGCCCCGGACCGGATCAAGAGACCCAGTACTTC.

This chain links TRBV28 with TRBJ1-4; D not certain. In germline, CDR1 is MDHEN, CDR2 SYDVKM. CDR3 length equals 12 residues. The V end was cut by 11 bases, the J end by 11 bases, with 18 bases between. The CDR3 spells CAAQDGNQKLFF. CDR3 in DNA: TGTGCCGCCCAAGATGGGAACCAGAAACTGTTTTTT.

The chain is built from TRBV28 and TRBJ2-1; TRBD1 or TRBD2 may be the D gene (5 bases each). The V gene's germline CDR1 is MDHEN and CDR2 SYDVKM. V lost 4 bases to trimming and J lost 4 bases, with 17 bases between them. This CDR3 contains 16 residues. CDR3 coding DNA: TGTGCCAGCAGTTCCCCCGAGGGGCGGAAATACAATGAGCAGTTCTTC. Protein sequence: CASSSPEGRKYNEQFF.

This clone was observed a single time. The same CDR3 is also encoded by other DNA sequences in this sample. The genes are TRBV18 and TRBJ2-2; 7 bases agree with TRBD2. The CDR3 has 14 residues. Germline V gives CDR1 KGHSH, CDR2 LQKENI. The junction had 1 base not matched to a gene; V was cut back by 1 base and J by 5 bases. CDR3 DNA sequence: TGTGCCAGCTCACCACGGCGGGAGACCGGGGAGCTGTTTTTT. Translation gives CASSPRRETGELFF.

V usage is TRBV27 and J usage is TRBJ1-1, with 8 bases matching TRBD1. The CDR3 extends over 14 amino acids. Trimming took 6 bases from V and 1 from J; bases not matched to a gene: 4. CDR1 MNHEY and CDR2 SMNVEV come from the germline V gene (reference sequence). The chain's CDR3 is CASSPTGGNTEAFF. The CDR3 DNA sequence: TGTGCCAGCAGCCCTACAGGGGGGAACACTGAAGCTTTCTTT.

The rearrangement joins TRBV5-6 to TRBJ2-2, with D unclear. The CDR3 contains 17 residues. Germline CDR1 and CDR2: SGHDT and YYEEEE. V dropped 0 bases and J dropped 0 bases, with 12 bases sitting between them. DNA of the CDR3: TGTGCCAGCAGCTTGGTTGTAGGGTCAGCGAACACCGGGGAGCTGTTTTTT. It specifies CASSLVVGSANTGELFF.

V is TRBV27 and J is TRBJ1-2; 8 nucleotides match TRBD1. The junction had 14 bases not matched to a gene; V was cut back by 3 bases and J by 8 bases. The germline V gene encodes CDR1 MNHEY and CDR2 SMNVEV (reference sequence). This CDR3 spans 16 amino acids. This chain's CDR3 is CASSFYLDREEKGYTF. Written as DNA, the CDR3 is TGTGCCAGCAGTTTTTACCTGGACAGGGAAGAGAAAGGCTACACCTTC.

The chain is built from TRBV18 and TRBJ2-5; no reliable D call. Trimming took 3 bases from V and 2 from J, leaving 13 bases between them. The CDR3 sequence is 15 residues long. Looked up from germline, CDR1 is KGHSH and CDR2 is LQKENI. The CDR3 sequence: CASSPWQRRQETQYF. CDR3 DNA: TGTGCCAGCTCACCCTGGCAACGAAGGCAAGAGACCCAGTACTTC.

CDR3 sequence reads: CAGPTAETQYF. CDR3 DNA: TGTGCCGGCCCGACGGCAGAGACCCAGTACTTC. The rearrangement links TRBV6-4 to TRBJ2-5; D not resolved. The CDR3 extends over 11 amino acids. CDR1 and CDR2 (germline): MRHNA, SNTAGT. The ends were cut back, 11 bases at V and 4 bases at J, with 11 bases in the middle.

This chain links TRBV5-1 with TRBJ2-5; TRBD1 or TRBD2 may be the D gene (5 bases each). The CDR3 is 14 residues long. Trimming took off 3 bases at V and 5 bases at J, with 14 bases between the two ends. Germline values: CDR1 SGHRS, CDR2 YFSETQ. CDR3 nucleotides: TGCGCCAGCAGCTCGGGGCCAGGTGGCGAGACCCAGTACTTC. This translates into CASSSGPGGETQYF.

A note on this clone: Other nucleotide sequences from this sample produce the same CDR3. The chain combines TRBV18 with TRBJ2-7, with TRBD1 as a possible D gene (5 bases). Germline lookup yields CDR1 KGHSH and CDR2 LQKENI. This CDR3 contains 14 residues. V gave up 6 bases and J gave up 0 bases, with 12 bases separating them. The CDR3 here is CASSPTASSYEQYF. Here the CDR3 DNA reads TGTGCCAGCTCCCCGACAGCGAGCTCCTACGAGCAGTACTTC.

The J gene is TRBJ2-3, the V gene TRBV5-4, with TRBD2 identical over 8 bases. The J segment lost 0 bases and the V segment lost 6 bases, leaving 9 bases of the junction unmatched. Germline CDR1 reads SGHNT; CDR2 reads YYREEE (reference sequence). The CDR3 consists of 16 residues. As DNA, the CDR3 is TGTGCCAGCATCCCCACCGGGACTAGGAGCACAGATACGCAGTATTTT. Translation gives CASIPTGTRSTDTQYF.

The chain has TRBV6-1 and TRBJ2-7, with D hard to call. Germline CDR1 MNHNS, CDR2 SASEGT. V shed 0 bases and J shed 6 bases, with 18 bases lying between them. The CDR3 loop spans 16 amino acids. This CDR3 is CASSEAAPWVTTEQYF. The DNA of the CDR3 is TGTGCCAGCAGTGAAGCGGCACCGTGGGTAACGACCGAGCAGTACTTC.

The gene calls are TRBV7-2 and TRBJ2-1, with TRBD2 matching over 13 bases. Germline V CDR1 and CDR2: SGHTA, FQGNSA. The CDR3 contains 14 residues. V lost 7 bases, J lost 10 bases, and 7 bases stayed unmatched. In DNA form, the CDR3 reads TGTGCCAGCAAAGGACTAGCGGGAGTTCAGGAGCAGTTCTTC. Translating it yields CASKGLAGVQEQFF.

The V gene is TRBV6-4, the J gene TRBJ1-5, with no clear D. The CDR3 totals 13 residues. V was trimmed by 5 bases and J by 4 bases, leaving 9 bases between them. Germline CDR1 MRHNA, CDR2 SNTAGT. Written as DNA, the CDR3 is TGTGCCAGCAGTTTGGAAGAGAATCAGCCCCAGCATTTT. Translation gives CASSLEENQPQHF.

V and J are TRBV29-1 and TRBJ2-1; 10 bases line up with TRBD2. CDR1 is SQVTM, CDR2 ANQGSEA, per germline. The CDR3 covers 16 residues. The V and J ends lost 0 bases and 8 bases, in that order; junction bases with no gene match: 10. The CDR3 here is CSVEDPGLAEFDEQFF. The CDR3 bases are TGCAGCGTTGAAGATCCCGGACTAGCGGAATTCGATGAGCAGTTCTTC.

In regard to this clone: This CDR3 is also generated by other DNA sequences in the sample. CDR3 sequence reads: CASSALAGGTDTQYF. The CDR3 coding sequence is TGTGCCAGCAGTGCCCTAGCGGGAGGCACAGATACGCAGTATTTT. This chain joins TRBV6-1 and TRBJ2-3; TRBD2 matches at 10 bases. Germline V gives CDR1 MNHNS, CDR2 SASEGT. CDR3 size: 15 residues. The V and J ends lost 4 bases and 1 base, in that order; junction bases with no gene match: 2.

The chain has TRBV7-6 and TRBJ2-6, with TRBD2 as a possible D gene (5 bases). Germline V lookup: CDR1 SGHVS, CDR2 FNYEAQ. Trimming pared 1 base from V and 0 bases from J, leaving 16 bases between. This CDR3 region has 19 residues. The CDR3 reads CASSLGRGTTLSGANVLTF. The CDR3 bases are TGTGCCAGCAGCTTAGGACGGGGTACTACACTCTCTGGGGCCAACGTCCTGACTTTC.

J is TRBJ1-1 and V is TRBV5-1; 7 bases are a match to TRBD1. The germline gives CDR1 SGHRS, CDR2 YFSETQ. Germline trimming cut 3 bases from V and 3 bases from J; bases unmatched to any gene: 5. This CDR3 is 14 amino acids long. CDR3 DNA sequence: TGCGCCAGCAGCTGGGGGACAGACTACACTGAAGCTTTCTTT. Protein sequence: CASSWGTDYTEAFF.

DNA for the CDR3: TGTGCCAGCAGCGTGGGGGAGGTGGTGGGTGATGGCTACACCTTC. This translates into CASSVGEVVGDGYTF. This chain connects TRBV9 to TRBJ1-2; TRBD1 might be the D (5 bases). The germline V and J ends were trimmed by 2 bases and 6 bases, with 17 bases remaining between them. CDR3 length: 15 residues. The germline gives CDR1 SGDLS, CDR2 YYNGEE. The full variable domain, completed using reference TRBV9 and TRBJ1-2, is DSGVTQTPKHLITATGQRVTLRCSPRSGDLSVYWYQQSLDQGLQFLIQYYNGEERAKGNILERFSAQQFPDLHSELNLSSLELGDSALYFCASSVGEVVGDGYTFGSGTRLTVV.

This rearrangement joins TRBV9 to TRBJ1-2, with TRBD1 identical over 9 bases. This CDR3 region has 16 residues. V was clipped by 3 bases and J by 1 base; unmatched bases: 7. CDR1 and CDR2 (germline): SGDLS, YYNGEE. In DNA, the CDR3 is TGTGCCAGCAGCGGGACGGACAGGGGATATAACTATGGCTACACCTTC. Its protein is CASSGTDRGYNYGYTF.